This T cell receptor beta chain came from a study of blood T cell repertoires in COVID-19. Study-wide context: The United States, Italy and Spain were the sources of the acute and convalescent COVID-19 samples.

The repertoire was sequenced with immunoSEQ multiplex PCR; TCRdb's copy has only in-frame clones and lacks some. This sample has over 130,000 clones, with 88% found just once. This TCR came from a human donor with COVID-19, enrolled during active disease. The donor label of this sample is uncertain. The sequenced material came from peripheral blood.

The CDR3 DNA reads TGTGCCAGCAATCGAGGGGGCGCTGAAGCTTTCTTT. Amino acids: CASNRGGAEAFF. The chain employs TRBV2 and TRBJ1-1; 7 bases agree with TRBD1. The CDR3 consists of 12 residues. Germline assignment: CDR1 SNHLY and CDR2 FYNNEI. The V segment lost 7 bases and the J segment 6 bases; nucleotides outside the gene matches: 5.